The entry below gives a single T cell receptor (beta chain) sequence along with its context. Its specificity is not known. The CDR3 is 17 residues long. V was pared by 5 bases and J by 6 bases, with 10 bases of the junction left unmatched. Looked up from germline, CDR1 is LNHDA and CDR2 is SQIVND (reference sequence). This sample stems from a study of T cell responses to AZD1222 COVID-19 vaccine. Notes on the study in general: White British ancestry dominated among donors, who included more females, and clonal diversity was possibly underestimated.

The method was immunoSEQ multiplex PCR; TCRdb's version includes in-frame clones alone and lacks a portion of them. The table has approximately 150,000 clones, approximately 94% seen once; the top ten hold over 1%. Material: peripheral blood, obtained on day 0 of AZD1222 vaccination. This sequence joins TRBV19 and TRBJ2-1; 13 bases agree with TRBD2. This TCR was sampled from an adult in good health. The CDR3 coding sequence is TGTGCCAGTAGTCTACTAGCGGGAGGGCCCCGTCGCAATGAGCAGTTCTTC. It yields the protein CASSLLAGGPRRNEQFF.